This T cell receptor (beta chain) emerged from a study of cytomegalovirus exposure and HLA in healthy donors. The CDR3 is made up of 12 amino acids. V shed 0 bases and J shed 8 bases, with 8 bases lying between them. The germline V gene encodes CDR1 SGDLS and CDR2 YYNGEE. The PCR employed 60 Vbeta primers together with 13 Jbeta primers. Assay: immunoSEQ multiplex PCR; the TCRdb copy retains only in-frame clones and omits some. The sample holds approximately 130,000 clones; about 70% are singletons and the top ten take about 2.6%. The sequence derives from a woman aged 60-75 years in good health and CMV-seropositive. Source material: PBMCs. The chain joins TRBV9 to TRBJ1-2; D gene uncertain. This CDR3 reads CASSVGGLGYTF. CDR3 DNA sequence: TGTGCCAGCAGCGTAGGAGGGTTGGGCTACACCTTC. Based on the CDR3 plus reference TRBV9 and TRBJ1-2, the full variable domain is DSGVTQTPKHLITATGQRVTLRCSPRSGDLSVYWYQQSLDQGLQFLIQYYNGEERAKGNILERFSAQQFPDLHSELNLSSLELGDSALYFCASSVGGLGYTFGSGTRLTVV.